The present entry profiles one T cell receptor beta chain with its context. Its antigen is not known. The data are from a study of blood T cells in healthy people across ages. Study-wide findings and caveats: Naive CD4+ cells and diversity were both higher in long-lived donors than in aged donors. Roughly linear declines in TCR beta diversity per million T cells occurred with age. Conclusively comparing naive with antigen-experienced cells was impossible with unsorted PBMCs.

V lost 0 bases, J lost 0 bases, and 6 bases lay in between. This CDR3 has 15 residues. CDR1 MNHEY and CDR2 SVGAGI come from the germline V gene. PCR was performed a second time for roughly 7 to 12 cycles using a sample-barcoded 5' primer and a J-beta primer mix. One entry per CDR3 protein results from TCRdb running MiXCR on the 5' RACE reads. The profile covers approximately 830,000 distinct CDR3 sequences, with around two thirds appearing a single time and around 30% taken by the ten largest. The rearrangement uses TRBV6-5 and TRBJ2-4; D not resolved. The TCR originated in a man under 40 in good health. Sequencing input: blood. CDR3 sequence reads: CASSYSGKAKNIQYF. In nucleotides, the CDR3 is TGTGCCAGCAGTTACTCAGGGAAAGCCAAAAACATTCAGTACTTC.